This T cell receptor (beta chain) was found in a study of blood T cell repertoires in COVID-19. Whole-study context: The analysed material was cDNA or gDNA that came from T cells, B-cell-depleted T cells, or PBMCs.

V shed 4 bases, J shed 9 bases, and the junction held 5 bases outside the gene matches. Germline-derived CDR1 and CDR2 are MGHDK and SYGVNS. The CDR3 runs to 14 residues. In the authors' workflow: It was from reference gene primer amplification that nucleated cell counts were estimated. Using immunoSEQ multiplex PCR, the repertoire was profiled, and TCRdb retains in-frame clones only, with some absent. From that table come the V and J calls and clone size; the DNA was used to work out D and trimming. In the table there are 210,000 or so clones, about 83% of which are singletons. The sequenced sample was peripheral blood. The rearrangement uses TRBV25-1 and TRBJ2-1, with 11 bases fitting TRBD2. This receptor was taken from a woman in her 70s with active or convalescent COVID-19. For the CDR3, the DNA is TGTGCCAGCAGTGTGACTAGCGGGACGACTGAGCAGTTCTTC. Translation gives CASSVTSGTTEQFF.